This TCR beta chain was sequenced during a study of T cells in Graves' hyperthyroidism and ophthalmopathy. Amplification yielded TCR beta CDR3 regions, with RNA transcripts as the source. Researchers ran a first-round RT-PCR on the TCR CDR3 using the HTBI primer set. One entry per CDR3 protein results from TCRdb running MiXCR on the multiplex PCR reads. This sample yields under 550,000 distinct CDR3 sequences, of which 15% to 20% are seen a single time; 40% to 50% belongs to the top ten. Many counts were recorded for this clonotype. This CDR3 has 14 amino acids. Trimming pared 6 bases from V and 1 base from J, leaving 15 bases between. Germline lookup yields CDR1 SQVTM and CDR2 ANQGSEA.

Sequenced input: blood. The gene calls are TRBV29-1 and TRBJ2-5, with D hard to call. This receptor was identified in a man aged 35 to 55 with Graves' ophthalmopathy. This CDR3 is CSVDLAVGQETQYF. The CDR3 DNA reads as TGCAGCGTAGATCTTGCGGTGGGCCAAGAGACCCAGTACTTC.